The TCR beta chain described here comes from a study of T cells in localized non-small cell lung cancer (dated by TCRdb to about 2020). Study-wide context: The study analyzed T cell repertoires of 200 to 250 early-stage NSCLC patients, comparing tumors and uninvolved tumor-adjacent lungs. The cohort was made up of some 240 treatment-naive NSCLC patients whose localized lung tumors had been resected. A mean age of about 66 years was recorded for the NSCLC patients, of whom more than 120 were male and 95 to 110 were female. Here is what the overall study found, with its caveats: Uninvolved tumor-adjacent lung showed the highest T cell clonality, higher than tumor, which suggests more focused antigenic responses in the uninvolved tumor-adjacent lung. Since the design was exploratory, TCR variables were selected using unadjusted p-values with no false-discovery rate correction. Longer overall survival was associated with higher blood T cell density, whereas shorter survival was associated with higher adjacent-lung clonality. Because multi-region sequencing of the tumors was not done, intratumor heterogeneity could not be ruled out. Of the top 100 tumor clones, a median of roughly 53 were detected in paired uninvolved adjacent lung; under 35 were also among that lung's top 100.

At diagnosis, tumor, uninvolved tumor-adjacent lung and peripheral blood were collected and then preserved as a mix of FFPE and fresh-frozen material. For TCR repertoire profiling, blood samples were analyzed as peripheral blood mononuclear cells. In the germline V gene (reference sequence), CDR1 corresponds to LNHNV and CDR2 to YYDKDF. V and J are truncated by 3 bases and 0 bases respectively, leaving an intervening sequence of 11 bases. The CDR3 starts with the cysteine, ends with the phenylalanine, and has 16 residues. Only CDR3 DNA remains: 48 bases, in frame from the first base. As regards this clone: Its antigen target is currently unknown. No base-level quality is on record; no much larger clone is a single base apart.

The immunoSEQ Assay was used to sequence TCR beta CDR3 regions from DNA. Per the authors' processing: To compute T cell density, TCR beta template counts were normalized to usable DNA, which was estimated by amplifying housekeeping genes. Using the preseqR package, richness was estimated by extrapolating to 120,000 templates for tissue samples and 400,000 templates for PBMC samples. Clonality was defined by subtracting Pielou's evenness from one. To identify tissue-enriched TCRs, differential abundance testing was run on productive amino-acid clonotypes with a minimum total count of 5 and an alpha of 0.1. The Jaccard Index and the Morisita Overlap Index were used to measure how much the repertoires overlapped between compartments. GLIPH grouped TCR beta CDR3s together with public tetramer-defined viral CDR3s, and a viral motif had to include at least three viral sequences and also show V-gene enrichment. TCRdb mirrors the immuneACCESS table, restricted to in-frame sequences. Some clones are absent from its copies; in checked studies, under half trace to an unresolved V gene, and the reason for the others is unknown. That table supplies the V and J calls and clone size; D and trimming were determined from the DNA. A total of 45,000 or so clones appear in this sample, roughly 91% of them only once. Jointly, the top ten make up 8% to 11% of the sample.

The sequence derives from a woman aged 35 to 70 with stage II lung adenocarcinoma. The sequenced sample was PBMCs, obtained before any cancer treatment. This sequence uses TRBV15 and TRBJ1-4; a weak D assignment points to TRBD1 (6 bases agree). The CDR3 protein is CATSRFRGATNEKLFF. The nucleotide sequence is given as TGTGCCACCAGCAGGTTCAGGGGAGCAACTAATGAAAAACTGTTTTTT. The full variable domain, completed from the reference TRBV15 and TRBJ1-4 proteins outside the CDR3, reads DAMVIQNPRYQVTQFGKPVTLSCSQTLNHNVMYWYQQKSSQAPKLLFHYYDKDFNNEADTPDNFQSRRPNTSFCFLDIRSPGLGDTAMYLCATSRFRGATNEKLFFGSGTQLSVL.